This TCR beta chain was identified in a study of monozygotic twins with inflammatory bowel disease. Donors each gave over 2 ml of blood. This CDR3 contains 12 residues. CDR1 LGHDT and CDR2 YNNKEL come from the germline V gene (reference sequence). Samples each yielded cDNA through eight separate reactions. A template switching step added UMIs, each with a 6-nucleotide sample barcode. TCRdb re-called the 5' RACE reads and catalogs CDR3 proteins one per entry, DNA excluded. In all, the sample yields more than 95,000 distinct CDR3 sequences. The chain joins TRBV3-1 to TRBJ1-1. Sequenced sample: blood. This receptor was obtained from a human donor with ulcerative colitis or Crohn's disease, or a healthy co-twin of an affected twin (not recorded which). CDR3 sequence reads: CASSRRNTEAFF.